This T cell receptor beta chain was captured by sequencing in a study of control samples from healthy donors and cancer patients. A word on this clone: Additional DNA sequences in this sample encode the identical CDR3.

The CDR3 is made up of 12 amino acids. V shed 3 bases, J shed 8 bases, and the junction held 3 bases outside the gene matches. Germline CDR1 reads KGHSH; CDR2 reads LQKENI. The table came from immunoSEQ multiplex PCR; TCRdb's copy has only in-frame clones and leaves some out. With roughly 190,000 clones in the sample, the ten largest clones hold 2% to 2.5%. This chain connects TRBV18 to TRBJ1-1, with 7 bases that match TRBD1. Sequencing used blood. This receptor was obtained from a woman aged 25 to 39 in good health. The CDR3 reads CASSPRQGEAFF. As DNA, the CDR3 is TGTGCCAGCTCACCCAGACAGGGCGAAGCTTTCTTT.